The 27 T cell receptor beta chains in this list originate from one sample, sequenced in a study of cytomegalovirus exposure and HLA in healthy donors (TCRdb year 2017). The library was obtained by the immunoSEQ multiplex PCR assay. For the multiplex PCR, a mixture combining 60 forward primers for TCR Vbeta segments and 13 reverse primers for TCR Jbeta segments was used. This immuneACCESS table, as held by TCRdb, lists in-frame sequences with V and J called but not all clones. Of the missing ones, under half trace to an unresolved V gene in checked studies; the others have no known cause. The sample table shows about 300,000 clones, and 86% are seen once. The ten top clones hold around 4.2% of the sample. Sample: PBMCs. Receptor source: a man in his forties in good health and CMV-seropositive.

The V gene is TRBV19, the J gene TRBJ1-1; possible D gene TRBD1, 5 bases. Germline V gene data show CDR1 as LNHDA and CDR2 as SQIVND (reference sequence). The CDR3 consists of 12 residues. With 3 bases removed from V and 7 bases from J, the gap between germline ends came to 9 bases. Written as DNA, the CDR3 is TGTGCCAGTAGTATGGGGCAGTATGAAGCTTTCTTT. This gives the protein CASSMGQYEAFF.

This clone was observed once. The chain joins TRBV2 to TRBJ2-2; 7 bases fit TRBD1. CDR3 length: 12 residues. J was trimmed by 6 bases and V by 9 bases; bases with no gene match: 4. In germline, CDR1 is SNHLY, CDR2 FYNNEI. The CDR3 DNA reads TGTGCCAGGACAGGGTACGCCGGGGAGCTGTTTTTT. This sequence encodes CARTGYAGELFF.

The chain is built from TRBV29-1 and TRBJ2-2, with TRBD1 identical over 9 bases. The CDR3 covers 15 residues. The ends lost 1 base at V and 3 bases at J; junction bases unmatched: 3. Germline V gene lookup returns CDR1 SQVTM and CDR2 ANQGSEA. The CDR3 protein is CSVEARDRDTGELFF. The CDR3 DNA reads as TGCAGCGTTGAAGCCCGGGACAGGGACACCGGGGAGCTGTTTTTT.

This chain connects TRBV28 to TRBJ2-4; 7 nucleotides line up with TRBD1. Germline-derived CDR1 and CDR2 are MDHEN and SYDVKM. The CDR3 is made up of 17 amino acids. Unmatched junction bases numbered 16, after V lost 3 bases and J lost 8 bases. CDR3 nucleotides: TGTGCCAGCAGTTTCTCTAAGGGGGCAGGGGAAGCGGACATTCAGTACTTC. It encodes CASSFSKGAGEADIQYF.

CDR3 protein: CSARSNYGYTF. CDR3 in DNA: TGCAGTGCTAGAAGCAACTATGGCTACACCTTC. The chain has TRBV20-1 and TRBJ1-2, with D unresolved. V was pared by 2 bases and J by 2 bases, with 3 bases between. The germline V gene has CDR1 DFQATT and CDR2 SNEGSKA (reference sequence). The CDR3 has 11 amino acids.

The chain is built from TRBV4-1 and TRBJ1-2, with 9 bases that match TRBD1. CDR1 is MGHRA and CDR2 is YSYEKL in the germline V gene. V shed 4 bases, J shed 2 bases, and the junction held 14 bases outside the gene matches. This CDR3 comprises 18 residues. The CDR3 loop reads CASSLSIAQGALNYGYTF. The CDR3 region has the DNA TGCGCCAGCAGCCTGTCTATCGCACAGGGGGCGCTGAACTATGGCTACACCTTC.

The chain carries TRBV5-4 and TRBJ2-5, with TRBD2 as a possible D gene (5 bases). The CDR3 runs to 15 residues. V dropped 4 bases and J dropped 2 bases, with 15 bases sitting between them. The germline V gene encodes CDR1 SGHNT and CDR2 YYREEE (reference sequence). CDR3 residues: CASSRLGTSQETQYF. Written as DNA, the CDR3 is TGTGCCAGCAGCCGCCTAGGTACTAGTCAAGAGACCCAGTACTTC.

This clone has more than one count but fewer than ten. The gene calls are TRBV19 and TRBJ1-1, with D possibly TRBD1 on 5 matching bases. The length of the CDR3 is 12 residues. V gave up 3 bases and J gave up 10 bases, with 12 bases separating them. Germline-derived CDR1 and CDR2 are LNHDA and SQIVND (reference sequence). Here the CDR3 DNA reads TGTGCCAGTAGTATTAGTAAGGGGTCAGCTTTCTTT. It yields the protein CASSISKGSAFF.

The CDR3 coding sequence is TGTGCCTGGAGTCGACTAGCGGAACCCTACGAGCAGTACTTC. This sequence encodes CAWSRLAEPYEQYF. The genes are TRBV30 and TRBJ2-7, with 9 bases lining up with TRBD2. The CDR3 runs 14 residues. The germline CDR1 and CDR2 sequences are GTSNPN and SVGIG (reference sequence). V dropped 2 bases and J dropped 2; count of bases not matched to a gene: 4.

This rearrangement joins TRBV5-3 to TRBJ2-4; TRBD1 matches at 8 bases. TRBV5-3 is given ORF status, its function remaining uncertain. This CDR3 is 18 amino acids long. After removal of 1 base from V and 2 bases from J, the junction contained 11 bases not matched to a gene. CDR3 residues: CARSLPGGSVRTKNIQYF. CDR3 bases: TGTGCCAGAAGCTTGCCAGGGGGCTCTGTTAGGACCAAAAACATTCAGTACTTC.

CDR3 loop: CASSLGGSGRTGELFF. CDR3 DNA sequence: TGTGCCAGCAGCTTAGGGGGTAGCGGGAGGACGGGGGAGCTGTTTTTT. The V and J genes are TRBV7-2 and TRBJ2-2, with 10 nucleotides matching TRBD2. Per the germline V gene, CDR1 is SGHTA and CDR2 is FQGNSA. CDR3 length: 16 amino acids. V lost 1 base, J lost 8 bases, and 7 bases stayed unmatched.

The chain couples TRBV6-1 to TRBJ2-7, with unresolved D. Germline V lookup: CDR1 MNHNS, CDR2 SASEGT. Trimming removed 0 bases at V and 3 bases at J, with 12 bases between. This CDR3 region has 15 residues. CDR3 nucleotide sequence: TGTGCCAGCAGTGAAGCGGCGGCCCGAATCTACGAGCAGTACTTC. Its protein product is CASSEAAARIYEQYF.

The genes are TRBV25-1 and TRBJ2-3; TRBD1 matches 11 bases. The CDR3 is 16 amino acids. Germline loops: CDR1 MGHDK, CDR2 SYGVNS. Trimming removed 5 bases from V and 5 bases from J; junction bases left unmatched: 9. The CDR3 bases are TGTGCCAGCAGTCCTAAGGACAGGGGGCAAGGAGATACGCAGTATTTT. Translating it yields CASSPKDRGQGDTQYF.

Points on this clone: The junction shows a germline mismatch at one end, possibly a read error. The chain links TRBV6-1 to TRBJ1-1; unclear D gene. CDR3 length: 14 residues. Germline loops: CDR1 MNHNS, CDR2 SASEGT. The CDR3 DNA sequence: TGTGCCAGCACGCCTGATGGTAGCGGAACTGAAGCTTCCTTT. This codes for CASTPDGSGTEASF.

V and J are TRBV9 and TRBJ2-7, with no clear D. The CDR3 sequence is 14 residues long. Germline lookup yields CDR1 SGDLS and CDR2 YYNGEE. V was shortened by 0 bases and J by 5 bases, with 12 bases between the two germline ends. CDR3 in amino acids: CASSVGITADEQYF. CDR3 bases: TGTGCCAGCAGCGTAGGAATAACTGCCGACGAGCAGTACTTC.

V usage is TRBV7-8 and J usage is TRBJ1-5, with D unresolved. CDR1 and CDR2 (germline): SGHVS, FQNEAQ. CDR3 size: 14 residues. V lost 5 bases and J 4 bases, leaving 12 bases between the germline ends. The CDR3, as DNA: TGTGCCAGCAGCATCCGCGGTTCAAATCAGCCCCAGCATTTT. Protein: CASSIRGSNQPQHF. The entire variable domain, with the rest obtained from reference TRBV7-8 and TRBJ1-5, is as follows: GAGVSQSPRYKVAKRGQDVALRCDPISGHVSLFWYQQALGQGPEFLTYFQNEAQLDKSGLPSDRFFAERPEGSVSTLKIQRTQQEDSAVYLCASSIRGSNQPQHFGDGTRLSIL.

This sequence joins TRBV5-1 and TRBJ1-2, with a tentative D call TRBD1 (5 bases). Germline-derived CDR1 and CDR2 are SGHRS and YFSETQ. Deletions cut 0 bases from V and 5 bases from J, with 14 bases between. The CDR3 spans 15 residues. CDR3 coding DNA: TGCGCCAGCAGCTTGGCCGGCAGGGTAGGGTATGGCTACACCTTC. Protein product: CASSLAGRVGYGYTF.

To note about this clone: At one end the junction does not follow the germline gene, possibly because of a read error. The genes are TRBV7-7 and TRBJ2-2; TRBD2 agrees at 9 bases. Looked up from germline, CDR1 is SSHAT and CDR2 is FNYEAQ (reference sequence). CDR3 length equals 15 residues. CDR3 sequence: CASSVAGVGAGELFF. For the CDR3, the DNA is TGTGCTAGCAGCGTAGCGGGAGTAGGCGCCGGGGAGCTGTTTTTT.

This chain connects TRBV30 to TRBJ2-1; D ambiguous. The CDR3 loop spans 12 amino acids. V was pared by 0 bases and J by 7 bases, with 7 bases between. Germline loops: CDR1 GTSNPN, CDR2 SVGIG (reference sequence). The CDR3 nucleotides are TGTGCCTGGAGTGTACGGCGGAATGAGCAGTTCTTC. It translates to CAWSVRRNEQFF.

This chain links TRBV4-3 with TRBJ2-1, with 10 bases lining up with TRBD1. Germline V gives CDR1 LGHNA, CDR2 YSLEER. V dropped 4 bases and J dropped 8; count of bases not matched to a gene: 5. This CDR3 is built from 14 residues. The CDR3 reads CASSLRQGAHEQFF. In DNA, the CDR3 is TGCGCCAGCAGCCTCAGACAGGGGGCTCATGAGCAGTTCTTC.

V gene TRBV10-2 combines with J gene TRBJ1-2; 8 positions match TRBD1. CDR3 length equals 16 residues. The junction had 13 bases not matched to a gene; V was cut back by 3 bases and J by 7 bases. Germline values: CDR1 WSHSY, CDR2 SAAADI. CDR3 sequence: CASSDLSETGVGGYTF. DNA of the CDR3: TGCGCCAGCAGTGACCTATCGGAGACAGGGGTGGGTGGCTACACCTTC.

V and J are TRBV29-1 and TRBJ2-1; 12 bases line up with TRBD2. This CDR3 is built from 16 residues. CDR1 is SQVTM and CDR2 is ANQGSEA in the germline V gene. The V segment lost 7 bases and the J segment 1 base; nucleotides outside the gene matches: 8. CDR3 coding DNA: TGCAGCGCCGCCGGGACTAGCGGGTGGTCCTACAATGAGCAGTTCTTC. Its translation is CSAAGTSGWSYNEQFF.

This chain connects TRBV7-3 to TRBJ2-2; 10 bases line up with TRBD2. Germline V lookup: CDR1 SGHTA, CDR2 FQGTGA. V gave up 0 bases and J gave up 0 bases; unmatched junction bases: 1. CDR3 length: 17 residues. This CDR3 reads CASSLTAGGANTGELFF. In DNA form, the CDR3 reads TGTGCCAGCAGCTTAACAGCGGGAGGGGCGAACACCGGGGAGCTGTTTTTT.

The gene calls are TRBV6-5 and TRBJ1-6; D might be TRBD1 (6 bases). The CDR3 is 15 residues long. Trimming pared 7 bases from V and 7 bases from J, leaving 17 bases between. CDR1 and CDR2 (germline): MNHEY, SVGAGI. CDR3 residues: CASTHRGGGNSPLHF. The CDR3, as DNA: TGTGCCAGCACTCACCGGGGAGGGGGGAATTCACCCCTCCACTTT.

In this sample, this clone turned up once. The chain uses TRBV25-1 and TRBJ2-6; 7 bases are a match to TRBD2. Trimming at V came to 9 bases and at J to 4 bases, leaving 12 bases not matched to a gene. The CDR3 is 16 amino acids. The germline V gene encodes CDR1 MGHDK and CDR2 SYGVNS. In DNA form, the CDR3 reads TGTGCCAGTAGCGGCGGCGGGAGCTGGGGGGCCAACGTCCTGACTTTC. Translated, it gives CASSGGGSWGANVLTF.

This chain links TRBV13 with TRBJ2-3; perhaps TRBD1 as D (5 bases). CDR3 size: 15 residues. Trimming removed 2 bases from V and 2 bases from J, with 11 bases in between. Germline V gene sequence: CDR1 PRHDT, CDR2 FYEKMQ (reference sequence). CDR3 bases: TGTGCCAGCAGCTTACGCGACAGCCCCACAGATACGCAGTATTTT. Its translation is CASSLRDSPTDTQYF.

V usage is TRBV6-5 and J usage is TRBJ2-2, with 7 bases aligning to TRBD2. Germline lookup yields CDR1 MNHEY and CDR2 SVGAGI. There are 16 residues in the CDR3. V dropped 0 bases and J dropped 1; count of bases not matched to a gene: 2. The CDR3 here is CASSYSGGRNTGELFF. CDR3 DNA sequence: TGTGCCAGCAGTTACTCGGGAGGGAGGAACACCGGGGAGCTGTTTTTT.